The 27 T cell receptor beta chains given below trace back to one sample, sequenced in a study of shared clonotypes between healthy human individuals. Clones were read by immunoSEQ multiplex PCR, and TCRdb kept only the in-frame ones, dropping some. The sample lists 2,500,000 or so clones, approximately 90% seen once, with about 0.41% in the top ten. Sequenced input: naive CD4+ T cells from PBMCs. Documented subset: CD45RA+ positively selected. Receptor source: a man younger than 35 in good health. Some clones in this sample may be carry-over from other donors' samples.

The chain couples TRBV5-1 to TRBJ2-3; 9 bases match TRBD1. Germline loops: CDR1 SGHRS, CDR2 YFSETQ. The trim removed 4 bases at V and 9 bases at J, leaving 3 bases unmatched. The CDR3 is 12 residues long. The DNA for the CDR3 is TGCGCCAGCAGCGCGGGACAGGGCACGCAGTATTTT. Protein product: CASSAGQGTQYF.

The chain carries TRBV2 and TRBJ1-1; TRBD1 is a possible D gene (6 bases). V was cut by 3 bases and J by 5 bases, with 10 bases left in between. The CDR3 spans 13 residues. The germline V gene has CDR1 SNHLY and CDR2 FYNNEI. The CDR3 here is CASSEQGLTEAFF. As DNA, the CDR3 is TGTGCCAGCAGTGAGCAGGGGCTGACTGAAGCTTTCTTT. Full variable domain (rest looked up from reference TRBV2 and TRBJ1-1): EPEVTQTPSHQVTQMGQEVILRCVPISNHLYFYWYRQILGQKVEFLVSFYNNEISEKSEIFDDQFSVERPDGSNFTLKIRSTKLEDSAMYFCASSEQGLTEAFFGQGTRLTVV.

V gene TRBV7-2 combines with J gene TRBJ1-1; possibly TRBD1 for D (5 bases). V lost 5 bases to trimming and J lost 9 bases, with 22 bases between them. The length of the CDR3 is 15 residues. The germline V gene encodes CDR1 SGHTA and CDR2 FQGNSA. This chain's CDR3 is CASSGPSGVRLQAFF. Written as DNA, the CDR3 is TGTGCCAGCAGCGGTCCGTCGGGGGTCAGACTACAAGCTTTCTTT.

This clone has only a few counts. This sequence joins TRBV9 and TRBJ1-2; 7 bases align to TRBD1. The CDR3 is made up of 14 amino acids. Trimming removed 5 bases from V and 5 bases from J; junction bases left unmatched: 9. Germline V gene data show CDR1 as SGDLS and CDR2 as YYNGEE. CDR3 bases: TGTGCCAGCAGTATCGGGACAGAGGGATATGGCTACACCTTC. Its protein is CASSIGTEGYGYTF.

The chain carries TRBV6-4 and TRBJ2-3, with TRBD2 identical over 16 bases. CDR3 length: 15 residues. The V gene end was trimmed by 3 bases and the J gene end by 6 bases; junction bases not matched to a gene: 0. Germline CDR1 is MRHNA and CDR2 is SNTAGT. CDR3 coding DNA: TGTGCCAGCAGTGAGGGACTAGCGGGAGGGGATACGCAGTATTTT. This encodes CASSEGLAGGDTQYF.

In this sample, this clone turned up once. The chain employs TRBV7-2 and TRBJ2-1; 11 nucleotides align to TRBD2. Trimming cost V 3 bases and J 5 bases; bases outside gene matches: 6. CDR3 length equals 16 residues. The germline CDR1 and CDR2 sequences are SGHTA and FQGNSA. The CDR3 loop reads CASSFRLAGGHNEQFF. CDR3 coding DNA: TGTGCCAGCAGCTTTAGGCTAGCGGGAGGACACAATGAGCAGTTCTTC.

This chain uses TRBV28 with TRBJ2-7, with D maybe TRBD2 (7 bases). The germline V gene encodes CDR1 MDHEN and CDR2 SYDVKM. Trimming removed 2 bases from V and 2 bases from J, with 13 bases in between. CDR3 size: 15 residues. The CDR3 DNA sequence: TGTGCCAGCAGTTTACCGGGGGGCCAAACCTACGAGCAGTACTTC. Its translation: CASSLPGGQTYEQYF.

This chain connects TRBV19 to TRBJ2-2; possible D gene TRBD2, 5 bases. The V gene lost 4 bases and the J gene lost 4 bases, with 13 bases spanning the gap. Germline values: CDR1 LNHDA, CDR2 SQIVND (reference sequence). This CDR3 contains 15 residues. CDR3 sequence (DNA): TGTGCCAGTAGTAGTCCGGGGAAGCGCACCGGGGAGCTGTTTTTT. As protein: CASSSPGKRTGELFF.

V gene TRBV15 combines with J gene TRBJ2-7, with 9 bases aligning to TRBD1. The trim removed 1 base at V and 1 base at J, leaving 5 bases unmatched. The CDR3 is 16 amino acids. Germline V gene lookup returns CDR1 LNHNV and CDR2 YYDKDF (reference sequence). In DNA, the CDR3 is TGTGCCACCAGCAGAGTTTCGACAGGGGGTTCCTACGAGCAGTACTTC. Translation: CATSRVSTGGSYEQYF.

On this clone itself: Other DNA sequences in this sample translate to the same CDR3. The chain couples TRBV6-5 to TRBJ2-3; 8 bases are a match to TRBD2. CDR1 is MNHEY and CDR2 is SVGAGI in the germline V gene. Trimming cost V 6 bases and J 3 bases; bases outside gene matches: 5. The CDR3 consists of 14 residues. DNA for the CDR3: TGTGCCAGCAGCCGTGGACTAGCAACAGATACGCAGTATTTT. Protein: CASSRGLATDTQYF.

The rearrangement joins TRBV4-2 to TRBJ1-2; D is unclear. This CDR3 comprises 16 residues. Trimming cost V 3 bases and J 0 bases, with 14 bases left between them. The germline CDR1 and CDR2 sequences are LGHNA and YNFKEQ. The CDR3 protein is CASSHSPGTANYGYTF. CDR3 coding DNA: TGTGCCAGCAGCCATTCACCGGGAACCGCTAACTATGGCTACACCTTC.

The sample holds one count of this clone. This chain joins TRBV11-2 and TRBJ1-1; no firm D call. The CDR3 loop spans 14 amino acids. The V gene lost 7 bases and the J gene lost 4 bases, with 16 bases spanning the gap. Germline assignment: CDR1 SGHAT and CDR2 FQNNGV. The CDR3 reads CASTLWEGRTEAFF. The CDR3 region has the DNA TGTGCCAGCACCCTATGGGAGGGCCGCACTGAAGCTTTCTTT.

The genes are TRBV6-1 and TRBJ1-2, with 10 bases matching TRBD1. Germline loops: CDR1 MNHNS, CDR2 SASEGT. This CDR3 spans 15 amino acids. Trimming removed 2 bases from V and 5 bases from J; junction bases left unmatched: 5. CDR3 sequence: CASSEFGTGEYGYTF. The DNA of the CDR3 is TGTGCCAGCAGTGAATTCGGGACAGGGGAATATGGCTACACCTTC.

The V gene is TRBV19, the J gene TRBJ2-6, with no clear D. The CDR3 is 16 amino acids. Germline loops: CDR1 LNHDA, CDR2 SQIVND (reference sequence). V was clipped by 2 bases and J by 4 bases, with 12 bases between them. For the CDR3, the DNA is TGTGCCAGTAGTATACAAAAGTCCCTGGGGGCCAACGTCCTGACTTTC. It yields the protein CASSIQKSLGANVLTF.

V is TRBV28 and J is TRBJ1-2; 7 bases map to TRBD1. Trimming at V came to 10 bases and at J to 6 bases, leaving 11 bases not matched to a gene. Germline CDR1 is MDHEN and CDR2 is SYDVKM. The CDR3 is 13 amino acids. The CDR3 protein is CATHELTGDGYTF. In DNA, the CDR3 is TGTGCCACCCACGAACTTACAGGGGATGGCTACACCTTC.

Remarks on this clone: Germline is not matched at one junction end, which may reflect a read error. V gene TRBV7-8 combines with J gene TRBJ2-1; 7 positions match TRBD2. The CDR3 runs to 15 residues. Germline V CDR1 and CDR2: SGHVS, FQNEAQ. CDR3: CASSLALAIYNEQFF. The CDR3 nucleotides read TGTGCCAGCAGCCTAGCACTAGCGATCTACAATGAGCAGTTCTTC.

V is TRBV7-2 and J is TRBJ2-3, with TRBD2 matching 10 bases. Germline V lookup: CDR1 SGHTA, CDR2 FQGNSA. This CDR3 has 17 residues. With V trimmed by 5 bases and J by 3 bases, 11 bases remained unmatched. As DNA, the CDR3 is TGTGCCAGCAGCCCCGCCCGGGTAGCGGGAGGTACAGATACGCAGTATTTT. Amino acid sequence: CASSPARVAGGTDTQYF.

The chain couples TRBV5-1 to TRBJ2-3, with D uncertain. The CDR3 consists of 13 residues. Trimming cost V 5 bases and J 4 bases, with 11 bases left between them. Germline CDR1 and CDR2: SGHRS and YFSETQ. The CDR3 DNA reads as TGCGCCAGCAGGGGCTACGCCCCAGATACGCAGTATTTT. This gives the protein CASRGYAPDTQYF. The complete variable domain, with remaining parts taken from reference TRBV5-1 and TRBJ2-3, reads KAGVTQTPRYLIKTRGQQVTLSCSPISGHRSVSWYQQTPGQGLQFLFEYFSETQRNKGNFPGRFSGRQFSNSRSEMNVSTLELGDSALYLCASRGYAPDTQYFGPGTRLTVL.

This chain connects TRBV5-8 to TRBJ2-7; D remains ambiguous. The CDR3 covers 11 residues. Trimming removed 4 bases at V and 4 bases at J, with 6 bases between. Germline CDR1 reads SGHTS; CDR2 reads YDEGEE. The CDR3 region has the DNA TGTGCCAGCAGCAATCTTTACGAGCAGTACTTC. This encodes CASSNLYEQYF.

This clone showed up just once. Other DNA sequences in the same sample also yield this CDR3. The rearrangement joins TRBV28 to TRBJ1-5, with TRBD1 matching 8 bases. Germline lookup yields CDR1 MDHEN and CDR2 SYDVKM. Trimming at V came to 3 bases and at J to 3 bases, leaving 1 base not matched to a gene. This CDR3 comprises 14 residues. In DNA form, the CDR3 reads TGTGCCAGCAGTTTGGACAGGGTCAATCAGCCCCAGCATTTT. Translating gives CASSLDRVNQPQHF.

This chain uses TRBV28 with TRBJ2-3, with D unresolved. The CDR3 has 14 residues. The germline V gene has CDR1 MDHEN and CDR2 SYDVKM. Trimming left V 3 bases short and J 2 bases short, with 9 bases between. The CDR3 spells CASSFGQTTDTQYF. In nucleotides, the CDR3 is TGTGCCAGCAGTTTTGGGCAGACCACAGATACGCAGTATTTT.

This chain joins TRBV7-9 and TRBJ2-5; D uncertain. CDR3 length equals 16 residues. Germline V CDR1 and CDR2: SEHNR, FQNEAQ (reference sequence). V shed 3 bases and J shed 5 bases, with 19 bases lying between them. In DNA form, the CDR3 reads TGTGCCAGCAGCTTTTTTTTGGGGTGGGTCGGGGAGACCCAGTACTTC. Protein product: CASSFFLGWVGETQYF.

V is TRBV28 and J is TRBJ1-5; 9 bases map to TRBD1. Germline values: CDR1 MDHEN, CDR2 SYDVKM. This CDR3 comprises 17 residues. V dropped 5 bases and J dropped 7; count of bases not matched to a gene: 15. CDR3: CASSQTQGAIRVQPQHF. Here the CDR3 DNA reads TGTGCCAGCAGTCAGACACAGGGGGCGATCCGAGTACAGCCCCAGCATTTT.

V usage is TRBV7-2 and J usage is TRBJ2-3; the match to TRBD2 covers 8 bases. Germline assignment: CDR1 SGHTA and CDR2 FQGNSA. Unmatched junction bases numbered 9, after V lost 5 bases and J lost 5 bases. The CDR3 runs 15 residues. CDR3 sequence reads: CASSPGVSGIDTQYF. The CDR3 region has the DNA TGTGCCAGCAGCCCCGGTGTTAGCGGGATAGATACGCAGTATTTT.

This chain links TRBV28 with TRBJ2-7, with 7 bases aligning to TRBD2. The CDR3 runs 14 residues. Looked up from germline, CDR1 is MDHEN and CDR2 is SYDVKM. V lost 4 bases, J lost 3 bases, and 6 bases stayed unmatched. DNA of the CDR3: TGTGCCAGCAGTTCCCGGGGGGTAGGCTACGAGCAGTACTTC. Its translation is CASSSRGVGYEQYF.

This clone was seen once. This chain connects TRBV7-3 to TRBJ2-3; 8 nucleotides line up with TRBD1. Germline V gene data show CDR1 as SGHTA and CDR2 as FQGTGA. V was pared by 5 bases and J by 5 bases, with 3 bases of the junction left unmatched. The CDR3 sequence is 13 residues long. CDR3 residues: CASSPTGEDTQYF. CDR3 DNA sequence: TGTGCCAGCAGCCCGACAGGGGAAGATACGCAGTATTTT. Looking up the rest from reference TRBV7-3 and TRBJ2-3 gives the full variable domain: GAGVSQTPSNKVTEKGKYVELRCDPISGHTALYWYRQSLGQGPEFLIYFQGTGAADDSGLPNDRFFAVRPEGSVSTLKIQRTERGDSAVYLCASSPTGEDTQYFGPGTRLTVL.

CDR3 in amino acids: CAISEPAGYYGYTF. CDR3 DNA sequence: TGTGCCATCAGTGAGCCGGCAGGATACTATGGCTACACCTTC. This chain joins TRBV10-3 and TRBJ1-2, with D unclear. The CDR3 length is 14 residues. V was trimmed by 2 bases and J by 3 bases, leaving 10 bases between them. Germline lookup yields CDR1 ENHRY and CDR2 SYGVKD.